Each of the 10 T cell receptor beta chains below was sequenced from the same sample in a study of cytomegalovirus exposure and HLA in healthy donors. The PCR contained 60 Vbeta and 13 Jbeta primers. The data were produced by immunoSEQ multiplex PCR, yet TCRdb's version contains in-frame clones alone and is incomplete. The sample has 100,000 to 150,000 clones, 80% seen once. Sequences were obtained from PBMCs. These receptors originate from a man aged 25 to 40 in good health and CMV-seronegative.

The chain combines TRBV27 with TRBJ1-5; D uncertain. The CDR3 is made up of 13 amino acids. V was trimmed by 3 bases and J by 4 bases, leaving 7 bases between them. Germline CDR1 is MNHEY and CDR2 is SMNVEV (reference sequence). The CDR3 loop reads CASSFLSNQPQHF. The CDR3 coding sequence is TGTGCCAGCAGTTTTTTGAGTAATCAGCCCCAGCATTTT.

The chain carries TRBV5-1 and TRBJ1-2; D is ambiguous. Germline loops: CDR1 SGHRS, CDR2 YFSETQ. Deletions cut 0 bases from V and 7 bases from J, with 13 bases between. This CDR3 comprises 14 residues. The CDR3 is CASSLVSDGSGYTF. The CDR3 DNA reads as TGCGCCAGCAGCTTGGTATCCGACGGGAGTGGCTACACCTTC.

Remarks on this clone: The junction shows a germline mismatch at one end, possibly a read error. V and J are TRBV4-2 and TRBJ1-5, with D unclear. Per germline, CDR1 LGHNA and CDR2 YNFKEQ. This CDR3 has 14 amino acids. CDR3 bases: TGTGCCAGCAGCCGTGCCCAGGAAGAACAGCCCCAGAATTTT. Its protein is CASSRAQEEQPQNF.

This clone has only a few counts. The chain joins TRBV27 to TRBJ1-2; TRBD1 is a possible D gene (5 bases). The CDR3 spans 13 residues. Looked up from germline, CDR1 is MNHEY and CDR2 is SMNVEV (reference sequence). Trimming pared 2 bases from V and 4 bases from J, leaving 8 bases between. The DNA for the CDR3 is TGTGCCAGCAGTTTACAGGGACTCTATGGCTACACCTTC. Translated, it gives CASSLQGLYGYTF.

This sequence joins TRBV29-1 and TRBJ2-1, with 7 bases aligning to TRBD1. Germline-derived CDR1 and CDR2 are SQVTM and ANQGSEA. CDR3 length: 11 residues. J gave up 15 bases and V 3 bases, and 8 bases lay outside the gene matches. The DNA of the CDR3 is TGCAGCGTTGAGCTTACAGGGGAAGTGTTCTTC. Translated: CSVELTGEVFF.

The chain is built from TRBV18 and TRBJ1-1; D gene uncertain. Deletions cut 5 bases from V and 1 base from J, with 14 bases between. The germline gives CDR1 KGHSH, CDR2 LQKENI. This CDR3 is 15 amino acids long. Here the CDR3 reads CASSAVTGWNTEAFF. The CDR3 DNA is TGTGCCAGCTCAGCCGTTACGGGATGGAACACTGAAGCTTTCTTT.

The chain has TRBV7-9 and TRBJ2-1, with 13 bases identical to TRBD2. The CDR3 covers 15 residues. Trimming took 3 bases from V and 8 from J; bases not matched to a gene: 4. CDR1 is SEHNR and CDR2 is FQNEAQ in the germline V gene (reference sequence). The CDR3 nucleotides are TGTGCCAGCAGCTTGCGGACTAGCGGGAGTGATGAGCAGTTCTTC. It codes for CASSLRTSGSDEQFF.

J is TRBJ2-1 and V is TRBV13; 7 bases line up with TRBD2. Germline CDR1 PRHDT, CDR2 FYEKMQ (reference sequence). V dropped 7 bases and J dropped 10; count of bases not matched to a gene: 10. The CDR3 extends over 13 amino acids. Here the CDR3 DNA reads TGTGCCAGCACCCGACTAGCCGGGCCCGAGCAGTTCTTC. Amino acids: CASTRLAGPEQFF. The full variable domain, rest sourced from reference TRBV13 and TRBJ2-1, is AAGVIQSPRHLIKEKRETATLKCYPIPRHDTVYWYQQGPGQDPQFLISFYEKMQSDKGSIPDRFSAQQFSDYHSELNMSSLELGDSALYFCASTRLAGPEQFFGPGTRLTVL.

This chain uses TRBV2 with TRBJ2-5, with 7 nucleotides matching TRBD2. V was pared by 6 bases and J by 4 bases, with 14 bases of the junction left unmatched. CDR3 length equals 16 residues. The germline V gene has CDR1 SNHLY and CDR2 FYNNEI. The CDR3 coding sequence is TGTGCCAGCAGGGAGGTGGGGGGGGGTGTTGGAGAGACCCAGTACTTC. It encodes CASREVGGGVGETQYF. The whole variable domain, remainder taken from reference TRBV2 and TRBJ2-5, is EPEVTQTPSHQVTQMGQEVILRCVPISNHLYFYWYRQILGQKVEFLVSFYNNEISEKSEIFDDQFSVERPDGSNFTLKIRSTKLEDSAMYFCASREVGGGVGETQYFGPGTRLLVL.

The rearrangement joins TRBV25-1 to TRBJ2-5, with D possibly called TRBD1 or TRBD2 (6 bases each). The DNA matches TRBJ2-7 better at its end, which makes the J call doubtful. Germline-derived CDR1 and CDR2 are MGHDK and SYGVNS. CDR3 length: 15 residues. The CDR3 loop reads CASSESVRGDYEQYF. The CDR3 DNA is TGTGCCAGCAGTGAATCGGTAAGGGGGGACTACGAGCAGTACTTC.